This T cell receptor beta chain derives from a study of shared clonotypes between healthy human individuals. CDR1 and CDR2 (germline): MGHRA, YSYEKL. With 1 base removed from V and 5 bases from J, the gap between germline ends came to 14 bases. This CDR3 region has 16 residues. This clone showed up just once. TCRdb keeps only in-frame clones here, not all; method: immunoSEQ multiplex PCR. The sample lists approximately 500,000 clones; 90% to 97% were seen once. This sequence joins TRBV4-1 and TRBJ1-4; possibly TRBD1 for D (6 bases). This TCR derives from a woman aged 30 to 39 in good health. The source material was naive CD4+ T cells sorted from blood. Subset in this sample: CD45RA+ positively selected. Here the CDR3 DNA reads TGCGCCAGCAGCCAAGTCTTGGCAGGGGCAAATGAAAAACTGTTTTTT. The encoded protein is CASSQVLAGANEKLFF.